The 18 T cell receptor beta chains reported below all come from one sample, sequenced in a study of blood T cells in healthy people across ages. Combining a sample-barcoded 5' primer with a J-beta primer mix, a second PCR ran for about 7 to 11 cycles. TCRdb itself ran the 5' RACE reads through MiXCR, one entry per CDR3 protein. The sample includes 700,000 to 900,000 distinct CDR3 sequences, around 24% of them seen just once. This sample also belongs to another study, concerning T cells of mothers and their children.

Sequencing input: blood. The receptors here all came from a boy under 18 in good health.

This clonotype was detected ten times or more. The rearrangement links TRBV7-9 to TRBJ2-5; 9 bases agree with TRBD2. The CDR3 length is 14 residues. Trimming cost V 5 bases and J 5 bases; bases outside gene matches: 6. The V gene's germline CDR1 is SEHNR and CDR2 FQNEAQ (reference sequence). DNA of the CDR3: TGTGCCAGCAGCGCCCGAACTAGCGGGGAGACCCAGTACTTC. It is translated as CASSARTSGETQYF.

J is TRBJ1-2 and V is TRBV12-3 or TRBV12-4, with D hard to call. The CDR3 is made up of 14 amino acids. V lost 5 bases to trimming and J lost 5 bases, with 15 bases between them. In DNA, the CDR3 is TGTGCCAGCAGTCTTAGAGACGGGCTGTATGGCTACACCTTC. Its translation is CASSLRDGLYGYTF.

This clonotype was detected a few times. CDR3 loop: CASREFRGRETQYF. Written as DNA, the CDR3 is TGTGCCAGCAGAGAATTCAGGGGGCGGGAGACCCAGTACTTC. This chain connects TRBV28 to TRBJ2-5; 8 bases are shared with TRBD1. The CDR3 consists of 14 residues. V gave up 6 bases and J gave up 5 bases; unmatched junction bases: 8. Germline CDR1 MDHEN, CDR2 SYDVKM.

The chain links TRBV12-3 or TRBV12-4 to TRBJ1-1; D call uncertain. This CDR3 region has 12 residues. The V end was cut by 6 bases, the J end by 4 bases, with 9 bases between. CDR3 bases: TGTGCCAGCAGCCTTGGGGTCACTGAAGCTTTCTTT. This encodes CASSLGVTEAFF.

The V gene is TRBV5-1, the J gene TRBJ2-1; D gene unclear. V lost 1 base and J 7 bases, leaving 18 bases between the germline ends. The CDR3 consists of 16 residues. In germline, CDR1 is SGHRS, CDR2 YFSETQ. Written as DNA, the CDR3 is TGCGCCAGCAGCTTGCGGACCGCAGGTATGAATAATGAGCAGTTCTTC. It codes for CASSLRTAGMNNEQFF.

The V and J genes are TRBV12-3 or TRBV12-4 and TRBJ1-4; TRBD1 might be the D (5 bases). V lost 5 bases and J 8 bases, leaving 12 bases between the germline ends. The CDR3 is made up of 13 amino acids. The CDR3 DNA is TGTGCCAGCAGTGTGGGACTCGCCGAAAAACTGTTTTTT. The encoded protein is CASSVGLAEKLFF.

This clonotype was detected only a few times. The chain's CDR3 is CASRGLAGEETQYF. The CDR3 DNA sequence: TGTGCCAGCAGAGGACTAGCGGGTGAAGAGACCCAGTACTTC. V and J are TRBV13 and TRBJ2-5, with 11 bases lining up with TRBD2. The CDR3 consists of 14 residues. Germline V CDR1 and CDR2: PRHDT, FYEKMQ (reference sequence). The trim removed 6 bases at V and 3 bases at J, leaving 3 bases unmatched.

This chain connects TRBV20-1 to TRBJ2-7; TRBD1 matches 10 bases. There are 15 residues in the CDR3. CDR1 is DFQATT, CDR2 SNEGSKA, per germline (reference sequence). Trimming took 0 bases from V and 1 from J; bases not matched to a gene: 3. The CDR3: CSAREGTGVSYEQYF. CDR3 nucleotides: TGCAGTGCTAGAGAAGGGACAGGGGTTTCCTACGAGCAGTACTTC.

The rearrangement links TRBV5-1 to TRBJ1-2; TRBD1 aligns across 9 bases. This CDR3 region has 14 residues. V was clipped by 4 bases and J by 8 bases; unmatched bases: 9. CDR1 and CDR2 from the germline V gene are SGHRS and YFSETQ. The CDR3 nucleotides are TGCGCCAGCAGCCGGGACAGGGAGTTGAAGGGCTACACCTTC. It translates to CASSRDRELKGYTF.

This clonotype was detected a few times. The gene calls are TRBV27 and TRBJ2-7; 9 bases align to TRBD2. CDR1 MNHEY and CDR2 SMNVEV come from the germline V gene (reference sequence). The ends lost 4 bases at V and 2 bases at J; junction bases unmatched: 6. CDR3 size: 15 residues. CDR3 amino acids: CASSSDQRGAYEQYF. In DNA, the CDR3 is TGTGCCAGCAGTTCCGACCAGCGGGGGGCCTACGAGCAGTACTTC.

This clonotype was found a few times. This likely comes from a read error, as the CDR3 has no conserved phenylalanine or tryptophan at its end. The chain couples TRBV6-5 to TRBJ1-3; no reliable D call. The CDR3 consists of 17 residues. Trimming removed 0 bases from V and 0 bases from J, with 12 bases in between. From germline, CDR1 is MNHEY and CDR2 SVGAGI. The CDR3, as DNA: TGTGCCAGCAGTTACTCAATCAGCTCTATCTCTGGAAACACCATATATCTT. Its protein product is CASSYSISSISGNTIYL.

This clonotype came up many times. The chain couples TRBV5-1 to TRBJ2-4; 7 nucleotides agree with TRBD1. Germline-derived CDR1 and CDR2 are SGHRS and YFSETQ. Losses at the gene ends were 3 bases for V and 0 bases for J; bases not matched to a gene: 6. The CDR3 has 16 residues. The CDR3 sequence: CASSSGQLLAKNIQYF. The CDR3 DNA is TGCGCCAGCAGCTCGGGACAGCTTCTAGCCAAAAACATTCAGTACTTC.

There are a few counts of this clonotype. This chain links TRBV6-5 with TRBJ2-5, with 10 bases that match TRBD2. The J call may not be correct, given that the DNA end is closer to TRBJ2-7. CDR1 MNHEY and CDR2 SVGAGI come from the germline V gene. The CDR3 sequence is 15 residues long. The CDR3 bases are TGTGCCAGCAGTCGACTAGCGGGTCAGTCCTACGAGCAGTACTTC. Translated: CASSRLAGQSYEQYF.

This clonotype was counted a few times. V is TRBV7-9 and J is TRBJ2-5; 7 bases map to TRBD2. The J call could be wrong; TRBJ2-1 is a better fit for the DNA end. The CDR3 loop spans 12 amino acids. Germline V gives CDR1 SEHNR, CDR2 FQNEAQ (reference sequence). The CDR3 nucleotides read TGTGCCAGCAGGGGGGAGGGAGGAGAGCAGTTCTTC. Protein: CASRGEGGEQFF.

The chain is built from TRBV29-1 and TRBJ1-4; D unresolved. In germline, CDR1 is SQVTM, CDR2 ANQGSEA. This CDR3 has 12 amino acids. With 6 bases removed from V and 8 bases from J, the gap between germline ends came to 13 bases. The CDR3 DNA follows: TGCAGCGTCGCGCATACAAGGGAAAAACTGTTTTTT. As protein: CSVAHTREKLFF.

This clonotype has more than one count but fewer than ten. The rearrangement uses TRBV5-1 and TRBJ2-6, with D tentatively TRBD1 or TRBD2 (6 bases each). Germline assignment: CDR1 SGHRS and CDR2 YFSETQ. The CDR3 covers 17 residues. Trimming took 5 bases from V and 0 from J, leaving 15 bases between them. The CDR3 protein is CASRLGGGGSGANVLTF. CDR3 in DNA: TGCGCCAGCAGACTAGGCGGAGGGGGCTCTGGGGCCAACGTCCTGACTTTC.

This clonotype has a handful of counts. The chain recombines TRBV4-1 with TRBJ2-1; D may match TRBD1 or TRBD2 (5 bases each). Matching the DNA end better, TRBJ2-7 makes the J call doubtful. In germline, CDR1 is MGHRA, CDR2 YSYEKL. The CDR3 has 15 residues. CDR3 sequence reads: CASSQDLRRGWEQYF. CDR3 DNA: TGCGCCAGCAGCCAAGATCTTAGACGGGGCTGGGAGCAGTACTTC.

This clonotype came up a few times. This rearrangement joins TRBV12-3 or TRBV12-4 to TRBJ2-5, with 7 bases matching TRBD2. The CDR3 runs 11 residues. V dropped 4 bases and J dropped 9; count of bases not matched to a gene: 2. DNA of the CDR3: TGTGCCAGCAGTTCTACTAGCGCCCAGTACTTC. Protein product: CASSSTSAQYF.